Sequencing of this T cell receptor (beta chain) was carried out in a study of cytomegalovirus exposure and HLA in healthy donors. Worth noting for this clone: Its antigen is still unknown.

Whole-study findings and limits: Further analysis, carried out later, found HLA-associated TCR beta chains more clonally expanded than equally common other chains. Most TCR sequences were rare, but some public TCRs occurred in many donors.

In the PCR, 60 Vbeta and 13 Jbeta primers were used. The table came from immunoSEQ multiplex PCR; TCRdb's copy has only in-frame clones and leaves some out. The sample carries about 200,000 clones, roughly 83% recorded once. This CDR3 has 17 amino acids. Germline V gives CDR1 SGHTA, CDR2 FQGTGA. Germline trimming cut 2 bases from V and 0 bases from J; bases unmatched to any gene: 7. The V and J genes are TRBV7-3 and TRBJ2-1, with 7 bases lining up with TRBD2. This clonotype was sampled from a male donor in good health and CMV-seropositive. Material: PBMCs. CDR3 region: CASSLLGGSSSYNEQFF. The CDR3 coding sequence is TGTGCCAGCAGCTTATTGGGAGGGAGTAGCTCCTACAATGAGCAGTTCTTC.